This T cell receptor beta chain is drawn from a study of OX40 agonist ivuxolimab in advanced cancers. TCRdb keeps only in-frame clones here, not all; method: immunoSEQ multiplex PCR. In the table there are approximately 11,000 clones, about 63% of which are singletons. The investigators sampled blood at baseline, at cycle 4 day 1, and at cycle 7 day 1. To note about this clone: Its antigen is not known.

Study-wide points: Among T cells, CD8+ cells averaged more expanded clones than CD4+ cells.

V lost 0 bases to trimming and J lost 0 bases; unmatched junction nucleotides: 0. Looked up from germline, CDR1 is SGHAT and CDR2 is FQNNGV. This CDR3 comprises 17 residues. The sequences come from CD4+ or CD8+ T cells sorted from blood, collected in a trial of the OX40 agonist ivuxolimab. V and J are TRBV11-2 and TRBJ2-1; 12 nucleotides line up with TRBD2. The origin of this receptor is an adult with an advanced solid tumor such as melanoma, head and neck, liver or kidney cancer. CDR3 coding DNA: TGTGCCAGCAGCTTAGAGACTAGCGGGAGCTCCTACAATGAGCAGTTCTTC. This translates into CASSLETSGSSYNEQFF.